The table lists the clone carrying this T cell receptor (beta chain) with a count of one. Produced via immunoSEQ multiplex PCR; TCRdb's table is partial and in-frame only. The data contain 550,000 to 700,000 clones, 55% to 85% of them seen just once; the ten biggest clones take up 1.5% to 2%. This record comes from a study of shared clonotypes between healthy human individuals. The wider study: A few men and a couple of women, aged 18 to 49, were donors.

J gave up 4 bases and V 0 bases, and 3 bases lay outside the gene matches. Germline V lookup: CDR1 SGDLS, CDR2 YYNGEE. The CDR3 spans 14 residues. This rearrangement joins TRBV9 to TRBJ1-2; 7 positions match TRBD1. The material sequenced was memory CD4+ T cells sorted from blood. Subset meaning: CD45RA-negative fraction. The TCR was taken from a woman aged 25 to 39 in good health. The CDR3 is CASSVAGQSYGYTF. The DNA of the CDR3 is TGTGCCAGCAGCGTAGCGGGACAGAGCTATGGCTACACCTTC.